This T cell receptor beta chain was recorded in a study of blood T cell repertoires in COVID-19. Turning to the study itself: Some COVID-19 samples were acute and others convalescent; all came from the United States, Italy and Spain. The cDNA or gDNA used as material had been derived from T cells, B-cell-depleted T cells, or PBMCs.

CDR1 and CDR2 from the germline V gene are SGHTA and FQGNSA. The CDR3 is made up of 14 amino acids. Trimming took 2 bases from V and 7 from J, leaving 11 bases between them. Sequencing was performed with immunoSEQ multiplex PCR; in TCRdb, only in-frame clones are kept and a portion is missing. The data show some 130,000 clones, around 89% seen once. Sample: peripheral blood. This clonotype originated in a man aged 55 to 69 with COVID-19, enrolled during active disease. The genes are TRBV7-2 and TRBJ1-4; D remains unclear. CDR3 DNA: TGTGCCAGCAGCTTAAGGTTCCGGGGTGAAAAACTGTTTTTT. This translates into CASSLRFRGEKLFF.